The rows below give T cell receptor beta chains drawn from one sample of a study of metastatic and nonmetastatic thyroid tumors. TCRdb reprocessed the PCR reads via MiXCR. This sample carries around 27,000 clones, 20% to 25% of them seen once, and the ten largest clones take about 2.5%. Sequencing input: blood. These receptor sequences come from a female donor with papillary thyroid cancer or a benign thyroid nodule (not recorded which). Some clones in this sample may be carry-over from other donors' samples. The CDR3 runs from the conserved cysteine through the conserved F or W. The D gene is left open where the match is weak. For some rows the clone size is stated as once, few or many, or as a class when expanded; others skip it.

CASRTSGDTGELFF	TGTGCCAGTCGGACTAGCGGGGACACCGGGGAGCTGTTTTTT	14	.	TRBD2	TRBJ2-2	TRBV6-1
CATSDGTDTGELFF	TGTGCCACCAGTGATGGCACGGACACCGGGGAGCTGTTTTTT	14	few	.	TRBJ2-2	TRBV24-1
CASSSDGTVDQPQNF	TGTGCCAGCAGCTCCGATGGGACAGTGGATCAGCCCCAGAATTTT	15	.	TRBD1	TRBJ1-5	TRBV11-3
CASSAPGGSYTEAFF	TGTGCCAGCAGCGCCCCAGGGGGCTCTTACACTGAAGCTTTCTTT	15	many	TRBD1	TRBJ1-1	TRBV5-5
CASSPRQLISYNEQFF	TGTGCCAGCAGCCCTCGACAGCTGATCTCCTACAATGAACAGTTCTTC	16	.	.	TRBJ2-1	TRBV9
CASRTGLAGGYDKNIQYF	TGTGCCAGCAGAACCGGACTAGCGGGAGGGTATGACAAAAACATTCAGTACTTC	18	many	TRBD2	TRBJ2-4	TRBV12-3/TRBV12-4
CASSTAHNTGAYGYTF	TGTGCCAGTAGTACCGCACATAATACAGGGGCCTATGGCTACACCTTC	16	many	TRBD1	TRBJ1-2	TRBV19
CASSLDLAGVGETQYF	TGTGCCAGCAGTTTAGACCTAGCGGGAGTCGGTGAGACCCAGTACTTC	16	many	TRBD2	TRBJ2-5	TRBV27
CSAIDGPRLAGVHTETQYF	TGCAGTGCTATAGATGGGCCCCGCCTAGCGGGAGTGCATACGGAGACCCAGTACTTC	19	.	TRBD2	TRBJ2-5	TRBV20-1
CASSLEAGGFYEQYF	TGCGCCAGCAGCTTGGAGGCAGGGGGTTTTTACGAGCAGTACTTC	15	many	TRBD1	TRBJ2-7	TRBV5-1
CANSFTGSSYNSPLHF	TGTGCAAACAGTTTCACAGGGAGCTCCTATAATTCACCCCTCCACTTT	16	.	.	TRBJ1-6	TRBV28
CSAIGDRKDTQYF	TGCAGTGCTATCGGGGATAGAAAAGATACGCAGTATTTT	13	.	.	TRBJ2-3	TRBV20-1
CTRSEGTPLDGYTF	TGTACCAGAAGTGAAGGTACCCCCCTCGACGGCTACACCTTC	14	.	.	TRBJ1-2	TRBV25-1
CASSLAGGNYGYTF	TGCGCCAGCAGCTTAGCGGGGGGCAACTATGGCTACACCTTC	14	.	.	TRBJ1-2	TRBV5-1
CSVPDYGYTF	TGCAGCGTACCAGACTATGGCTACACCTTC	10	many	.	TRBJ1-2	TRBV29-1
CASSQVRLAGVWSEQFF	TGCGCCAGCAGCCAAGTAAGACTAGCGGGAGTTTGGAGTGAGCAGTTCTTC	17	many	TRBD2	TRBJ2-1	TRBV4-1
CASSYATGSRSRRGYTF	TGTGCCAGCAGCTACGCAACAGGATCTCGCAGTCGTCGGGGCTACACCTTC	17	many	.	TRBJ1-2	TRBV12-3/TRBV12-4
CASSEGWYMGANTEAFF	TGTGCCAGCAGTGAAGGTTGGTACATGGGTGCGAACACTGAAGCTTTCTTT	17	.	.	TRBJ1-1	TRBV2
CASSFSGWAREQYF	TGCGCCAGCAGCTTTTCGGGTTGGGCACGTGAGCAGTACTTC	14	once	.	TRBJ2-7	TRBV5-1
CASSSARTGPGDEQFF	TGTGCCAGCAGCTCAGCCCGTACAGGGCCTGGAGATGAGCAGTTCTTC	16	.	.	TRBJ2-1	TRBV7-1
CASSLHPVAGYRNEQFF	TGTGCCAGCAGTTTACATCCGGTAGCGGGATATCGGAATGAGCAGTTCTTC	17	medium-sized	TRBD2	TRBJ2-1	TRBV28
CASSLEVGTQYF	TGTGCCAGCAGCTTAGAGGTTGGCACGCAGTATTTT	12	many	.	TRBJ2-3	TRBV7-9
CASSKSSSGNTIYF	TGCGCCAGCAGCAAAAGCAGCTCTGGAAACACCATATATTTT	14	many	.	TRBJ1-3	TRBV5-1
CASRERMTAGEQFF	TGTGCCAGCAGAGAAAGGATGACAGCTGGTGAGCAGTTCTTC	14	many	.	TRBJ2-1	TRBV27
CAMSQGRVASYEQYF	TGCGCCATGAGCCAAGGCCGGGTAGCTTCCTACGAGCAGTACTTC	15	.	.	TRBJ2-7	TRBV4-3
CASSLGFWGGLASYNEQFF	TGTGCCAGCAGCTTAGGGTTTTGGGGGGGACTCGCCTCCTACAATGAGCAGTTCTTC	19	few	TRBD2	TRBJ2-1	TRBV11-3
CASSLGGPSTDTQYF	TGTGCCAGCAGCTTGGGGGGCCCGAGCACAGATACGCAGTATTTT	15	many	.	TRBJ2-3	TRBV5-6
CASSRTSINTEAFF	TGTGCCAGCAGCAGGACAAGCATTAACACTGAAGCTTTCTTT	14	.	.	TRBJ1-1	TRBV6-1
CAGSQTDNEQFF	TGTGCCGGCAGTCAGACGGACAATGAGCAGTTCTTC	12	many	.	TRBJ2-1	TRBV5-6
CASRGYAGTGGRNQPQHF	TGTGCCAGTCGGGGTTACGCAGGGACAGGGGGACGCAATCAGCCCCAGCATTTT	18	.	TRBD1	TRBJ1-5	TRBV19
CASSYSRGMNTEAFF	TGTGCCAGCAGTTACTCCCGGGGGATGAACACTGAAGCTTTCTTT	15	many	.	TRBJ1-1	TRBV6-6
CAIIDGLADNEQFF	TGTGCCATCATTGACGGACTAGCGGACAATGAGCAGTTCTTC	14	few	TRBD2	TRBJ2-1	TRBV12-3/TRBV12-4
CASSGDSLRNIQYF	TGTGCCAGCAGCGGGGACTCATTAAGGAACATTCAGTACTTC	14	many	.	TRBJ2-4	TRBV2
CASSVTWANSPLHF	TGTGCCAGCAGTGTTACGTGGGCTAATTCACCCCTCCACTTT	14	medium-sized	.	TRBJ1-6	TRBV6-1
CSVQLTGSEKLFF	TGCAGCGTCCAACTGACAGGGTCTGAAAAACTGTTTTTT	13	many	TRBD1	TRBJ1-4	TRBV29-1
CAWTPVDRGGETQYF	TGTGCCTGGACACCCGTAGACCGGGGGGGGGAGACCCAGTACTTC	15	many	TRBD2	TRBJ2-5	TRBV30
CASSVGLTYEQKF	TGTGCCAGCAGCGTAGGGCTGACCTACGAGCAGAAGTTC	13	.	.	TRBJ2-7	TRBV9
CASSPGSGSDTQYF	TGCGCCAGCAGCCCGGGGAGTGGGTCAGATACGCAGTATTTT	14	many	.	TRBJ2-3	TRBV4-1
CASSWGLDPQHF	TGTGCCAGCAGTTGGGGACTGGATCCCCAGCATTTT	12	many	.	TRBJ1-5	TRBV12-3/TRBV12-4
CASRGDPNYGYTF	TGTGCCAGTAGAGGTGACCCAAACTATGGCTACACCTTC	13	many	.	TRBJ1-2	TRBV19
CAWSAWDRRNTEAFF	TGTGCCTGGAGTGCGTGGGACAGGAGGAACACTGAAGCTTTCTTT	15	.	TRBD1	TRBJ1-1	TRBV30
CASSPMGQSNSPLHF	TGTGCCAGCAGCCCCATGGGACAATCTAATTCACCCCTCCACTTT	15	many	.	TRBJ1-6	TRBV7-9
CASSGTVNTGELFF	TGTGCCAGCTCAGGGACAGTGAACACCGGGGAGCTGTTTTTT	14	many	TRBD1	TRBJ2-2	TRBV18
CASSSQGLNTEAFF	TGTGCCAGCAGCTCACAGGGTCTGAACACTGAAGCTTTCTTT	14	many	.	TRBJ1-1	TRBV7-2
CASSEDNSGANVLTF	TGTGCCAGCAGTGAAGACAACTCTGGGGCCAACGTCCTGACTTTC	15	many	.	TRBJ2-6	TRBV6-4
CASSLLALAGSYEQYF	TGTGCCAGCAGCTTACTTGCGTTAGCGGGTTCCTACGAGCAGTACTTC	16	once	TRBD2	TRBJ2-7	TRBV7-8
CSARDWGSGSFSRFNTGELFF	TGCAGTGCTCGCGATTGGGGAAGCGGGAGTTTCTCCCGCTTTAACACCGGGGAGCTGTTTTTT	21	.	TRBD2	TRBJ2-2	TRBV20-1
CASSLTGLSYEQYF	TGTGCCAGCAGTTTAACAGGCCTCTCCTACGAGCAGTACTTC	14	.	.	TRBJ2-7	TRBV6-2/TRBV6-3
CASSIDRAAGGYNEQFF	TGTGCCAGTAGTATAGATCGTGCAGCGGGAGGGTACAATGAGCAGTTCTTC	17	few	TRBD2	TRBJ2-1	TRBV19
CASSRNRDEAFF	TGTGCCAGCAGCCGAAACCGGGACGAAGCTTTCTTT	12	many	.	TRBJ1-1	TRBV11-2
CASRADTQYF	TGTGCCAGCAGAGCGGATACGCAGTATTTT	10	.	.	TRBJ2-3	TRBV6-1
CASSPPGQGNYGYTF	TGTGCCAGCAGTCCGCCGGGACAGGGGAACTATGGCTACACCTTC	15	few	TRBD1	TRBJ1-2	TRBV28
CASRKLGTPPNEQFF	TGTGCCAGCAGAAAGTTGGGCACACCCCCCAATGAGCAGTTCTTC	15	medium-sized	.	TRBJ2-1	TRBV12-3/TRBV12-4
CASSTDGPNYNEQFF	TGCGCCAGCAGCACAGACGGTCCGAATTACAATGAGCAGTTCTTC	15	many	.	TRBJ2-1	TRBV5-1
CASSVAGSWGNTEAFF	TGTGCCAGCAGCGTAGCCGGGAGTTGGGGGAACACTGAAGCTTTCTTT	16	many	.	TRBJ1-1	TRBV9
CASSSTLKTVQNTEAFF	TGTGCCAGCAGTTCCACTCTAAAGACAGTTCAGAACACTGAAGCTTTCTTT	17	many	.	TRBJ1-1	TRBV6-1